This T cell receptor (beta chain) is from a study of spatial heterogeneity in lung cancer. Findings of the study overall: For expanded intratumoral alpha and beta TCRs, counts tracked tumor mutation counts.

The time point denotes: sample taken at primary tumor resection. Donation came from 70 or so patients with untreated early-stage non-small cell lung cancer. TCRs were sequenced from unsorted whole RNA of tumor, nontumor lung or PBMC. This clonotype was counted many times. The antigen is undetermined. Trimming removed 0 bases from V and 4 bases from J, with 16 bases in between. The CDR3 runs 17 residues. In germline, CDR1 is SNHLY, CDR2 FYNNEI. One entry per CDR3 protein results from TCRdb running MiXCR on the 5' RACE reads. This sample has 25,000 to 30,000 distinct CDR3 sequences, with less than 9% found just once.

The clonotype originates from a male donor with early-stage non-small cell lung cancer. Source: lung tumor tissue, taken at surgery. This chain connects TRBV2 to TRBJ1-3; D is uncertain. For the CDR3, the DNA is TGTGCCAGCAGTGAAGCGCTTCTGGGGAAGTGGGGAAACACCATATATTTT. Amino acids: CASSEALLGKWGNTIYF.